Listed below are T cell receptor beta chains from one sample, sequenced in a study of T cell therapy after organ transplantation. These receptors' antigens are unknown. Repertoires were generated with immunoSEQ multiplex PCR, while TCRdb's copy carries only in-frame clones and drops some. Seen here are over a thousand clones, 37% observed once, and the top ten hold around 20%. Sequencing was performed on cultured CD8+ T cells. These receptors were obtained from a human patient who had received a solid organ transplant and had CMV disease. Some T cells may have come from the graft donor. CDR3s include the opening cysteine and the closing phenylalanine or tryptophan. Fields, in order: CDR3 protein, CDR3 DNA, D gene, J gene, V gene, clone size. A D gene is named only where the DNA matches it firmly. Expanded clones get a size class; other rows say once, few or many, or leave the size out.

cdr3_aa: CASSQVGDLNTEAFF
cdr3_nt: TGCGCCAGCAGCCAAGTAGGGGACCTGAACACTGAAGCTTTCTTT
d_call: NA
j_call: TRBJ1-1
v_call: TRBV4-3
clone_size: NA

cdr3_aa: CASSQDAGSLGPLHF
cdr3_nt: TGCGCCAGCAGCCAAGACGCAGGGTCTTTGGGACCCCTCCACTTT
d_call: NA
j_call: TRBJ1-6
v_call: TRBV4-3
clone_size: medium-sized

cdr3_aa: CASSPLADTSYEQYF
cdr3_nt: TGCGCCAGCAGTCCACTAGCGGATACCTCCTACGAGCAGTACTTC
d_call: TRBD2
j_call: TRBJ2-7
v_call: TRBV4-3
clone_size: once

cdr3_aa: CASSVRVTNEKLFF
cdr3_nt: TGTGCCAGTAGTGTCAGGGTGACTAATGAAAAACTGTTTTTT
d_call: NA
j_call: TRBJ1-4
v_call: TRBV19
clone_size: NA

cdr3_aa: CASSLAPQETQYF
cdr3_nt: TGCGCCAGCAGCTTGGCACCCCAAGAGACCCAGTACTTC
d_call: NA
j_call: TRBJ2-5
v_call: TRBV5-1
clone_size: large

cdr3_aa: CASSQELQGPYGYTF
cdr3_nt: TGCGCCAGCAGCCAAGAACTACAGGGACCCTATGGCTACACCTTC
d_call: NA
j_call: TRBJ1-2
v_call: TRBV4-3
clone_size: NA

cdr3_aa: CASSLAQEGTEAFF
cdr3_nt: TGTGCCAGCAGCTTGGCTCAGGAGGGCACTGAAGCTTTCTTT
d_call: NA
j_call: TRBJ1-1
v_call: TRBV13
clone_size: few

cdr3_aa: CASSQDALAYEQYF
cdr3_nt: TGCGCCAGCAGCCAAGATGCCCTTGCCTACGAGCAGTACTTC
d_call: NA
j_call: TRBJ2-7
v_call: TRBV4-3
clone_size: NA

cdr3_aa: CASSQDQFLEQYF
cdr3_nt: TGCGCCAGCAGCCAAGATCAGTTCCTCGAGCAGTACTTC
d_call: NA
j_call: TRBJ2-7
v_call: TRBV4-3
clone_size: medium-sized

cdr3_aa: CASSQEADTSYEQYF
cdr3_nt: TGCGCCAGCAGCCAAGAAGCGGATACCTCCTACGAGCAGTACTTC
d_call: NA
j_call: TRBJ2-7
v_call: TRBV4-3
clone_size: NA

cdr3_aa: CASSYSGDEKLFF
cdr3_nt: TGCGCCAGCAGCTACTCTGGGGATGAAAAACTGTTTTTT
d_call: NA
j_call: TRBJ1-4
v_call: TRBV4-3
clone_size: NA

cdr3_aa: CASSQAGDMASPLHF
cdr3_nt: TGCGCCAGCAGCCAAGCCGGGGATATGGCTTCACCCCTCCACTTT
d_call: NA
j_call: TRBJ1-6
v_call: TRBV4-3
clone_size: NA

cdr3_aa: CASSQDADLYGYTF
cdr3_nt: TGCGCCAGCAGCCAAGATGCGGATCTCTATGGCTACACCTTC
d_call: NA
j_call: TRBJ1-2
v_call: TRBV4-3
clone_size: medium-sized

cdr3_aa: CATSERGELFF
cdr3_nt: TGTGCCACCAGCGAACGGGGGGAGCTGTTTTTT
d_call: NA
j_call: TRBJ2-2
v_call: TRBV15
clone_size: NA

cdr3_aa: CASSAAPQEKLFF
cdr3_nt: TGCGCCAGCAGCGCGGCCCCACAGGAAAAACTGTTTTTT
d_call: NA
j_call: TRBJ1-4
v_call: TRBV5-1
clone_size: NA

cdr3_aa: CASSQEVGNYNSPLHF
cdr3_nt: TGCGCCAGCAGCCAAGAGGTGGGGAACTATAATTCACCCCTCCACTTT
d_call: NA
j_call: TRBJ1-6
v_call: TRBV4-3
clone_size: large

cdr3_aa: CASSLAGEVETQYF
cdr3_nt: TGTGCCAGCAGCTTAGCGGGGGAGGTCGAGACCCAGTACTTC
d_call: NA
j_call: TRBJ2-5
v_call: TRBV11-3
clone_size: NA

cdr3_aa: CASSLGDGLNTIYF
cdr3_nt: TGTGCCAGCAGCTTGGGGGACGGTTTAAACACCATATATTTT
d_call: NA
j_call: TRBJ1-3
v_call: TRBV5-4
clone_size: few

cdr3_aa: CASSQSAGGGDEQFF
cdr3_nt: TGCGCCAGCAGCCAATCAGCGGGAGGCGGAGATGAGCAGTTCTTC
d_call: TRBD2
j_call: TRBJ2-1
v_call: TRBV4-3
clone_size: few

cdr3_aa: CASSIVGGPLNQPQHF
cdr3_nt: TGTGCCAGTAGTATAGTGGGGGGACCCCTCAATCAGCCCCAGCATTTT
d_call: NA
j_call: TRBJ1-5
v_call: TRBV19
clone_size: NA

cdr3_aa: CASSQPDIGNEQFF
cdr3_nt: TGCGCCAGCAGCCAACCTGACATCGGGAATGAGCAGTTCTTC
d_call: NA
j_call: TRBJ2-1
v_call: TRBV4-3
clone_size: few

cdr3_aa: CASSQDRSENQPQHF
cdr3_nt: TGCGCCAGCAGCCAAGATAGGTCGGAGAATCAGCCCCAGCATTTT
d_call: NA
j_call: TRBJ1-5
v_call: TRBV4-3
clone_size: large

cdr3_aa: CASSQDWGSAGNTIYF
cdr3_nt: TGCGCCAGCAGCCAAGATTGGGGTTCGGCTGGAAACACCATATATTTT
d_call: NA
j_call: TRBJ1-3
v_call: TRBV4-3
clone_size: large

cdr3_aa: CASSQADGQGEQFF
cdr3_nt: TGCGCCAGCAGCCAAGCGGACGGCCAGGGAGAGCAGTTCTTC
d_call: NA
j_call: TRBJ2-1
v_call: TRBV4-3
clone_size: NA

cdr3_aa: CASSVEGREAEKLFF
cdr3_nt: TGTGCCAGCAGCGTAGAGGGCAGGGAGGCTGAAAAACTGTTTTTT
d_call: NA
j_call: TRBJ1-4
v_call: TRBV9
clone_size: few

cdr3_aa: CASSQSGLDLTEQYF
cdr3_nt: TGCGCCAGCAGCCAATCAGGCTTGGATCTGACCGAGCAGTACTTC
d_call: NA
j_call: TRBJ2-7
v_call: TRBV4-3
clone_size: NA

cdr3_aa: CASSQEPSREQYF
cdr3_nt: TGCGCCAGCAGCCAAGAACCCTCTCGCGAGCAGTACTTC
d_call: NA
j_call: TRBJ2-7
v_call: TRBV4-3
clone_size: NA

cdr3_aa: CASSQEGAGNTEAFF
cdr3_nt: TGCGCCAGCAGCCAAGAGGGGGCAGGGAACACTGAAGCTTTCTTT
d_call: NA
j_call: TRBJ1-1
v_call: TRBV4-3
clone_size: NA

cdr3_aa: CASSYGTGVQETQYF
cdr3_nt: TGCGCCAGCAGCTATGGGACAGGGGTTCAAGAGACCCAGTACTTC
d_call: TRBD1
j_call: TRBJ2-5
v_call: TRBV4-3
clone_size: medium-sized

cdr3_aa: CASSADPDGSSYNEQFF
cdr3_nt: TGTGCCAGCAGCGCCGACCCCGACGGGAGCTCCTACAATGAGCAGTTCTTC
d_call: NA
j_call: TRBJ2-1
v_call: TRBV7-6
clone_size: few

cdr3_aa: CASSPLLYEQYF
cdr3_nt: TGTGCCAGCAGCCCTTTATTATACGAGCAGTACTTC
d_call: NA
j_call: TRBJ2-7
v_call: TRBV28
clone_size: NA

cdr3_aa: CASSLPIALYEQYF
cdr3_nt: TGTGCCAGCAGTCTCCCAATCGCGCTATACGAGCAGTACTTC
d_call: NA
j_call: TRBJ2-7
v_call: TRBV28
clone_size: NA

cdr3_aa: CASSQVGDGSYEQYF
cdr3_nt: TGCGCCAGCAGCCAAGTCGGGGACGGATCCTACGAGCAGTACTTC
d_call: NA
j_call: TRBJ2-7
v_call: TRBV4-3
clone_size: NA

cdr3_aa: CASSQDQIANYGYTF
cdr3_nt: TGCGCCAGCAGCCAAGATCAGATAGCTAACTATGGCTACACCTTC
d_call: NA
j_call: TRBJ1-2
v_call: TRBV4-3
clone_size: NA

cdr3_aa: CASSQDTGNYGYTF
cdr3_nt: TGCGCCAGCAGCCAAGATACTGGGAACTATGGCTACACCTTC
d_call: NA
j_call: TRBJ1-2
v_call: TRBV4-3
clone_size: few

cdr3_aa: CASSQELQGIYGYTF
cdr3_nt: TGCGCCAGCAGCCAAGAGCTCCAGGGGATCTATGGCTACACCTTC
d_call: NA
j_call: TRBJ1-2
v_call: TRBV5-5
clone_size: NA

cdr3_aa: CASSHTVLGNEQYF
cdr3_nt: TGCGCCAGCAGCCACACAGTTTTGGGGAACGAGCAGTACTTC
d_call: NA
j_call: TRBJ2-7
v_call: TRBV4-3
clone_size: NA